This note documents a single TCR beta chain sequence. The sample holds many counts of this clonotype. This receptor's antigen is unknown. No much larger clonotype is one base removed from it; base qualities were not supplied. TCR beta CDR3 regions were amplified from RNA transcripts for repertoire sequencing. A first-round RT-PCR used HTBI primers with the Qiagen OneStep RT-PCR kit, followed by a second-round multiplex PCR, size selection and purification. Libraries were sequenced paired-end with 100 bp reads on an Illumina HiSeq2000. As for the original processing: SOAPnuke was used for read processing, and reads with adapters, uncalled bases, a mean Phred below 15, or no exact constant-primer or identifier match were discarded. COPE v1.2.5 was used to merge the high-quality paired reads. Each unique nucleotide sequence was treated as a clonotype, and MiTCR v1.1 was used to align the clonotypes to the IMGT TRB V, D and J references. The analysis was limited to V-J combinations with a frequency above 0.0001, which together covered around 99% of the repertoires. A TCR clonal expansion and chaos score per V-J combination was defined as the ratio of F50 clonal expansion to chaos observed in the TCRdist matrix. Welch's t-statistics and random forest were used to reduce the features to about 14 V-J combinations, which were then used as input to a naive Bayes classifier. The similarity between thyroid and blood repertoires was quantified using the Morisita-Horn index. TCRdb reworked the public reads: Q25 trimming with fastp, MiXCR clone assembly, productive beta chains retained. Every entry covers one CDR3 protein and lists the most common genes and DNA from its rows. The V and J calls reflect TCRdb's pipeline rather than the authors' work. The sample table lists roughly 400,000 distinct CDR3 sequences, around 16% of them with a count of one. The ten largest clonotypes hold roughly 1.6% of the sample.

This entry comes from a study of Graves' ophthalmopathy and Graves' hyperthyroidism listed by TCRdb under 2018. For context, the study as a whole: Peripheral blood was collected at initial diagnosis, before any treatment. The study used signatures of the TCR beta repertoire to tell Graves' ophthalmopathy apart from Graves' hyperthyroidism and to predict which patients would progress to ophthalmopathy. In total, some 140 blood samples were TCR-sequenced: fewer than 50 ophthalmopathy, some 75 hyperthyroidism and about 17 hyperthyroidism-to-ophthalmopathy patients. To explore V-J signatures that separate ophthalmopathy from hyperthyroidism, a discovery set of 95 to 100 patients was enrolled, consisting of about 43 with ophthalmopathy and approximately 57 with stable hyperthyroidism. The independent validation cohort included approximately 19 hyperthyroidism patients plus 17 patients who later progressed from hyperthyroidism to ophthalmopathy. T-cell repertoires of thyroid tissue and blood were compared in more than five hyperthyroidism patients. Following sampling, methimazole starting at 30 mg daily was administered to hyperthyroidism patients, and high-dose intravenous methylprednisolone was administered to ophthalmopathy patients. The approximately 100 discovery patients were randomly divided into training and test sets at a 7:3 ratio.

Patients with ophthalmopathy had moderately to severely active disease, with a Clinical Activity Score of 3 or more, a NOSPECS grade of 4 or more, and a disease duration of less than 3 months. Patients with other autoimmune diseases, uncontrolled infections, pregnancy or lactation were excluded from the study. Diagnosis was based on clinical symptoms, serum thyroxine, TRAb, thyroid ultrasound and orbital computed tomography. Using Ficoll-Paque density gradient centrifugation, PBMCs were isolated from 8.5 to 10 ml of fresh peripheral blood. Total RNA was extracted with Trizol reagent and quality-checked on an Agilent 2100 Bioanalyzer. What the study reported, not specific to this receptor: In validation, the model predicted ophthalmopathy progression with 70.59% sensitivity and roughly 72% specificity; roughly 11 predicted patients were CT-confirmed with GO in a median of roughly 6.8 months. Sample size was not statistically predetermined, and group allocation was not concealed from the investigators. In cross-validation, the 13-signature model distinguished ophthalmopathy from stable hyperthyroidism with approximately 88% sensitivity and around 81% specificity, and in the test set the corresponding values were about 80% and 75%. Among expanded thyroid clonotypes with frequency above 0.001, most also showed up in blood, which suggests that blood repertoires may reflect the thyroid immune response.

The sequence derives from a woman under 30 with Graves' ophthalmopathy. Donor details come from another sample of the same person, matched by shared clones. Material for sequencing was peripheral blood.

The DNA sequence reads TGTGCCAGCAGGGCAGACGCCTTGGCCGGGGAGCTGTTTTTT. Its protein product is CASRADALAGELFF. Recombination linked TRBV6-1 to TRBJ2-2; no confident D gene assignment can be made. The CDR1 and CDR2 encoded by the germline V gene are MNHNS and SASEGT. V is pared back by 6 bases and J by 6 bases, with 14 bases lying between the germline termini. Counted from cysteine to phenylalanine, this CDR3 has 14 amino acids. Of all the DNA, just the CDR3 is kept, 42 bases in frame from base 1.